This TCR beta chain was sequenced for a study of blood T cell repertoires in COVID-19. Study at large: The study drew acute and convalescent COVID-19 samples from the United States, Italy and Spain. T cells, B-cell-depleted T cells, or PBMCs provided the cDNA or gDNA that served as material.

Original processing notes: Nucleated cell counts were estimated from reference gene primer amplification. Repertoires were generated with immunoSEQ multiplex PCR, while TCRdb's copy carries only in-frame clones and drops some. From that table come the V and J calls and clone size; the DNA was used to work out D and trimming. This sample has about 210,000 clones, with just over 90% found just once. This clone was counted once. The CDR3 runs 17 residues. Per the germline V gene, CDR1 is SGHDN and CDR2 is FVKESK. The ends lost 3 bases at V and 3 bases at J; junction bases unmatched: 11. The chain has TRBV14 and TRBJ2-1, with TRBD1 identical over 7 bases. The sequenced material came from peripheral blood. The clonotype comes from a man aged 25-40 years with acute or convalescent COVID-19. The CDR3 loop is CASSQLPTGFLYNEQFF. The CDR3 DNA follows: TGTGCCAGCAGCCAGCTCCCGACAGGGTTTCTCTACAATGAGCAGTTCTTC.